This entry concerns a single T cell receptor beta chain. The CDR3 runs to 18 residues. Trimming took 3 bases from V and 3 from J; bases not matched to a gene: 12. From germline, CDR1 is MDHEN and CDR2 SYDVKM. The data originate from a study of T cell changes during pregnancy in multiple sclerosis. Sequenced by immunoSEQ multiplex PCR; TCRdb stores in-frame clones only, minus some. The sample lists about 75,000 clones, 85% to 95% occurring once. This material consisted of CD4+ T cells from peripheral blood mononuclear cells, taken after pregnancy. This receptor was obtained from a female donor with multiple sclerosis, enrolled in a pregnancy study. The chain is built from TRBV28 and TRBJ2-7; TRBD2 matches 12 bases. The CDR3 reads CASSFGPGTSGWDYEQYF. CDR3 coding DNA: TGTGCCAGCAGTTTCGGTCCGGGGACTAGCGGGTGGGACTACGAGCAGTACTTC.